The rows below give T cell receptor beta chains drawn from one sample of a study of graft-versus-host responses after intestinal transplantation. Profiled with immunoSEQ multiplex PCR; TCRdb holds only in-frame clones, not every one. The profile shows approximately 130,000 clones, approximately 94% of them singletons. These receptors' antigens are unknown. The source was unstimulated CD4+ T cells sorted from spleen or lymph node cells, collected before intestinal transplant. All receptors come from a human donor who received an intestinal transplant. Both conserved end residues are part of each CDR3. The order of the fields is D gene, clone size, J gene, V gene, CDR3 DNA, CDR3 protein. A D gene is named only where the DNA matches it firmly. Only some rows state a clone size, as once, few, many or a class for expanded clones.

D: .; size: .; J: TRBJ2-1; V: TRBV4-2; DNA: TGTGCCAGCAGCCAAGAGCACCCTGAGCGTCACAATGAGCAGTTCTTC; CDR3: CASSQEHPERHNEQFF
D: .; size: .; J: TRBJ2-3; V: TRBV5-1; DNA: TGCGCCAGCAGTTTGGTTCGTTGGGAGGATACGCAGTATTTT; CDR3: CASSLVRWEDTQYF
D: .; size: .; J: TRBJ2-6; V: TRBV10-3; DNA: TGTGCCATCAGTGAGTTTCTAGGACAGCCTAACTCTGGGGCCAACGTCCTGACTTTC; CDR3: CAISEFLGQPNSGANVLTF
D: .; size: .; J: TRBJ2-7; V: TRBV7-9; DNA: TGTGCCAGCAGTTTTGATAGTACCTACGAGCAGTACTTC; CDR3: CASSFDSTYEQYF
D: .; size: .; J: TRBJ2-1; V: TRBV2; DNA: TGTGCCAGCTGGGATGGAATCTCCTACAATGAGCAGTTCTTC; CDR3: CASWDGISYNEQFF
D: TRBD1; size: .; J: TRBJ1-1; V: TRBV6-5; DNA: TGTGCCAGCCACCGGACAGGGAACACTGAAGCTTTCTTT; CDR3: CASHRTGNTEAFF
D: .; size: once; J: TRBJ2-3; V: TRBV27; DNA: TGTGCCAGCAGTTTCCTCAGGGGCTGGACAGATACGCAGTATTTT; CDR3: CASSFLRGWTDTQYF
D: .; size: .; J: TRBJ2-7; V: TRBV7-2; DNA: TGTGCCAGCAGCTTAGCGGGGGGCTACGAGCAGTACTTC; CDR3: CASSLAGGYEQYF
D: TRBD1; size: .; J: TRBJ2-1; V: TRBV6-1; DNA: TGTGCCAGCAGTGTGGACAGGGAACGTATCAATGAGCAGTTCTTC; CDR3: CASSVDRERINEQFF
D: .; size: .; J: TRBJ2-7; V: TRBV7-2; DNA: TGTGCCAGCAGCTTAGCGCCGGGACGCGGATATTGGAGCTCCTACGAGCAGTACTTC; CDR3: CASSLAPGRGYWSSYEQYF
D: .; size: .; J: TRBJ2-3; V: TRBV6-5; DNA: TGTGCCTCCTCAAGCCGGCGGGCTTTTACCGATACGCAGTATTTT; CDR3: CASSSRRAFTDTQYF
D: .; size: .; J: TRBJ2-7; V: TRBV5-1; DNA: TGCGCCAGCAGCCCGCAAAGTCCAGGGGTCTACGAGCAGTACTTC; CDR3: CASSPQSPGVYEQYF
D: .; size: .; J: TRBJ2-7; V: TRBV30; DNA: TGTGCCTGGGCCAGACTCGTGGCTCCCAGGCCCCACGAGCAGTACTTC; CDR3: CAWARLVAPRPHEQYF